Below, one TCR beta chain is given with its context. The data originate from a study of regulatory T cells in long-lasting Graves disease. Germline assignment: CDR1 SQVTM and CDR2 ANQGSEA. V lost 6 bases and J lost 10, with 18 bases in between. The CDR3 length is 12 residues. The time point was: newly diagnosed GD, antithyroid drugs for less than 3 months. Following extraction of RNA from PBMCs, that RNA was used to make the TCR library. The peripheral blood volume drawn was 8.5 to 9 milliliters, and it was collected into EDTA tubes. HTBI primers from iRepertoire and Arm-PCR of CDR3 regions yielded the TCR beta libraries. TCRdb processed the multiplex PCR reads anew with MiXCR; each CDR3 protein has one entry. The table includes roughly 530,000 distinct CDR3 sequences, about 16% detected once. Another study also made use of these data, one on T cells in Graves' hyperthyroidism and ophthalmopathy.

The specimen comprised peripheral blood mononuclear cells (PBMCs), sampled at new diagnosis, from a patient treated with antithyroid drugs. The TCR was taken from a woman aged 35-65 years with Graves disease. The J gene is TRBJ1-1, the V gene TRBV29-1; no clear D. The CDR3: CSVNLGGVGAFF. The CDR3 DNA reads TGCAGCGTGAACCTGGGTGGGGTAGGAGCTTTCTTT.